The 14 T cell receptor beta chains reported below all come from one sample, sequenced in a study of cytomegalovirus exposure and HLA in healthy donors. With 60 Vbeta and 13 Jbeta primers, the PCR was carried out. TCRdb's copy holds only in-frame clones and misses some; the assay was immunoSEQ multiplex PCR. Among 60,000 to 70,000 clones listed, approximately 75% were seen once. The specimen sequenced was PBMCs. The origin of the receptors is a man aged 55 to 69 in good health and CMV-seropositive.

A note on this clone: Other DNA sequences in this specimen translate into the identical CDR3. The genes are TRBV2 and TRBJ2-7; TRBD1 aligns across 8 bases. Germline CDR1 SNHLY, CDR2 FYNNEI. The junction had 2 bases not matched to a gene; V was cut back by 2 bases and J by 2 bases. CDR3 size: 14 residues. CDR3 residues: CASSEQGAAYEQYF. CDR3 bases: TGTGCCAGCAGTGAACAGGGGGCTGCCTACGAGCAGTACTTC.

This clone has just a few counts. The chain has TRBV5-1 and TRBJ1-6, with a possible D match to TRBD1 (5 bases). The CDR3 runs to 12 residues. V lost 4 bases and J 7 bases, leaving 6 bases between the germline ends. Germline V lookup: CDR1 SGHRS, CDR2 YFSETQ. CDR3 DNA: TGCGCCAGCAGCGCAGGGAATTCACCCCTCCACTTT. It translates to CASSAGNSPLHF.

The chain carries TRBV5-1 and TRBJ2-5, with 16 bases matching TRBD2. This CDR3 region has 17 residues. Unmatched junction bases numbered 7, after V lost 4 bases and J lost 4 bases. The V gene's germline CDR1 is SGHRS and CDR2 YFSETQ. CDR3 amino acids: CASSRAGLAGGVETQYF. The CDR3 DNA reads TGCGCCAGCAGCCGAGCGGGACTAGCGGGAGGGGTAGAGACCCAGTACTTC.

The genes are TRBV6-5 and TRBJ2-7; D not certain. The CDR3 sequence is 13 residues long. The V end was cut by 2 bases, the J end by 3 bases, with 8 bases between. Germline V lookup: CDR1 MNHEY, CDR2 SVGAGI. The CDR3 sequence: CASSYRRNYEQYF. CDR3 nucleotide sequence: TGTGCCAGCAGTTACCGGCGGAACTACGAGCAGTACTTC.

This clone was picked up a small number of times. The rearrangement joins TRBV6-5 to TRBJ2-7, with 9 bases matching TRBD2. Germline V gene data show CDR1 as MNHEY and CDR2 as SVGAGI. Germline trimming cut 4 bases from V and 2 bases from J; bases unmatched to any gene: 6. The CDR3 is 15 residues long. CDR3 bases: TGTGCCAGCAGTTCAGCGGGACTAGCAGCCTACGAGCAGTACTTC. Translating gives CASSSAGLAAYEQYF.

J is TRBJ2-1 and V is TRBV5-1, with 11 bases that match TRBD1. CDR3 length: 14 amino acids. CDR1 is SGHRS, CDR2 YFSETQ, per germline. The junction had 1 base not matched to a gene; V was cut back by 2 bases and J by 6 bases. Here the CDR3 reads CASSLGTGGNEQFF. CDR3 sequence (DNA): TGCGCCAGCAGCTTAGGGACAGGGGGCAATGAGCAGTTCTTC.

The chain employs TRBV6-5 and TRBJ1-1; D gene unclear. V shed 5 bases and J shed 6 bases, with 13 bases lying between them. This CDR3 spans 13 amino acids. The germline CDR1 and CDR2 sequences are MNHEY and SVGAGI. CDR3 residues: CASSVGINPEAFF. CDR3 sequence (DNA): TGTGCCAGCAGTGTTGGCATCAACCCTGAAGCTTTCTTT.

The chain is built from TRBV14 and TRBJ2-1, with 9 nucleotides matching TRBD1. Germline CDR1 reads SGHDN; CDR2 reads FVKESK. This CDR3 region has 19 residues. V shed 2 bases and J 0 bases; nucleotides not matched to a gene: 11. The DNA for the CDR3 is TGTGCCAGCAGCCAAAAGACAGGGGGGTTTCGGAGCTCCTACAATGAGCAGTTCTTC. Its translation is CASSQKTGGFRSSYNEQFF.

This clone was found a few times. The chain employs TRBV28 and TRBJ2-1, with 7 bases lining up with TRBD1. The CDR3 extends over 17 amino acids. The V gene's germline CDR1 is MDHEN and CDR2 SYDVKM. V lost 7 bases and J lost 4; bases outside the gene matches: 16. CDR3 protein: CASKIPQGKGGYNEQFF. In DNA form, the CDR3 reads TGTGCCAGCAAGATACCACAGGGGAAAGGGGGTTACAATGAGCAGTTCTTC.

The rearrangement links TRBV27 to TRBJ2-5; D not resolved. V was clipped by 0 bases and J by 2 bases, with 10 bases between them. In germline, CDR1 is MNHEY, CDR2 SMNVEV (reference sequence). CDR3 size: 15 residues. The CDR3 reads CASSLSIWPQETQYF. CDR3 DNA sequence: TGTGCCAGCAGTTTATCTATATGGCCGCAAGAGACCCAGTACTTC.

The rearrangement joins TRBV29-1 to TRBJ1-2; no clear D gene. The CDR3 contains 13 residues. CDR1 is SQVTM, CDR2 ANQGSEA, per germline. V was clipped by 0 bases and J by 7 bases, with 12 bases between them. The CDR3 region has the DNA TGCAGCGTTGAAGAGAACGGGGATTCTGGCTACACCTTC. This sequence encodes CSVEENGDSGYTF. Full variable domain (remainder filled in from reference TRBV29-1 and TRBJ1-2): SAVISQKPSRDICQRGTSLTIQCQVDSQVTMMFWYRQQPGQSLTLIATANQGSEATYESGFVIDKFPISRPNLTFSTLTVSNMSPEDSSIYLCSVEENGDSGYTFGSGTRLTVV.

The chain is built from TRBV27 and TRBJ1-1; 7 nucleotides align to TRBD1. The germline gives CDR1 MNHEY, CDR2 SMNVEV (reference sequence). This CDR3 is 14 amino acids long. The junction had 8 bases not matched to a gene; V was cut back by 5 bases and J by 5 bases. The CDR3 sequence: CASSGRQGWTEAFF. CDR3 nucleotides: TGTGCCAGCAGTGGCCGACAGGGTTGGACTGAAGCTTTCTTT.

The chain couples TRBV6-6 to TRBJ1-2; 10 bases line up with TRBD1. The CDR3 length is 16 residues. The V gene's germline CDR1 is MNHNY and CDR2 SVGAGI (reference sequence). V shed 5 bases, J shed 3 bases, and the junction held 9 bases outside the gene matches. The CDR3 DNA follows: TGTGCCAGCAGTCTCCGTCGGACAGGGGGGGACTATGGCTACACCTTC. Residues: CASSLRRTGGDYGYTF.

The genes are TRBV7-9 and TRBJ1-4; D may be TRBD1 (6 bases). The CDR3 extends over 14 amino acids. CDR1 is SEHNR and CDR2 is FQNEAQ in the germline V gene (reference sequence). V was pared by 4 bases and J by 6 bases, with 12 bases between. DNA of the CDR3: TGTGCCAGCAGCTCCACAGGGTATGATGAAAAACTGTTTTTT. As protein: CASSSTGYDEKLFF. The whole variable domain, filled in from reference TRBV7-9 and TRBJ1-4, reads DTGVSQNPRHKITKRGQNVTFRCDPISEHNRLYWYRQTLGQGPEFLTYFQNEAQLEKSRLLSDRFSAERPKGSFSTLEIQRTEQGDSAMYLCASSSTGYDEKLFFGSGTQLSVL.